The 20 T cell receptor beta chains below come from one sample, sequenced in a study of blood T cell repertoires in COVID-19. Sequencing was performed with immunoSEQ multiplex PCR; in TCRdb, only in-frame clones are kept and a portion is missing. The repertoire includes fewer than 200,000 clones, just under 85% of them detected once, and around 2.7% sits in the top ten. The sequencing input was peripheral blood. The receptors originated from an elderly woman with COVID-19, enrolled during active disease.

This clone was observed a handful of times. The gene calls are TRBV29-1 and TRBJ2-5; possibly TRBD1 for D (5 bases). Germline V gene data show CDR1 as SQVTM and CDR2 as ANQGSEA. The CDR3 sequence is 11 residues long. V was pared by 3 bases and J by 4 bases, with 6 bases between. In nucleotides, the CDR3 is TGCAGCGTTGAGCAGGGAGAGACCCAGTACTTC. This gives the protein CSVEQGETQYF. Filled out from reference TRBV29-1 and TRBJ2-5, the complete variable domain reads SAVISQKPSRDICQRGTSLTIQCQVDSQVTMMFWYRQQPGQSLTLIATANQGSEATYESGFVIDKFPISRPNLTFSTLTVSNMSPEDSSIYLCSVEQGETQYFGPGTRLLVL.

This chain uses TRBV24-1 with TRBJ2-7, with 15 nucleotides matching TRBD2. Germline trimming cut 1 base from V and 3 bases from J; bases unmatched to any gene: 18. Germline loops: CDR1 KGHDR, CDR2 SFDVKD. CDR3 length equals 22 residues. The CDR3 protein is CATSDFPSFGLAGGPNVYEQYF. In nucleotides, the CDR3 is TGTGCCACCAGTGATTTCCCATCTTTTGGACTAGCGGGAGGGCCGAATGTCTACGAGCAGTACTTC.

The gene calls are TRBV5-1 and TRBJ2-7; 10 positions agree with TRBD1. With V trimmed by 4 bases and J by 3 bases, 7 bases remained unmatched. The CDR3 spans 15 residues. Germline-derived CDR1 and CDR2 are SGHRS and YFSETQ. DNA for the CDR3: TGCGCCAGCAGCACAAGCGGGACAGGGGTCTACGAGCAGTACTTC. This translates into CASSTSGTGVYEQYF.

The V call is TRBV6-1, the J call TRBJ2-7; D is unresolved. CDR3 size: 11 residues. Looked up from germline, CDR1 is MNHNS and CDR2 is SASEGT. Trimming shortened V by 6 bases and J by 0 bases, and 3 bases separated the two germline ends. CDR3: CASSHSYEQYF. The CDR3 coding sequence is TGTGCCAGCAGCCACTCCTACGAGCAGTACTTC.

This clone was seen a few times. The V call is TRBV7-9, the J call TRBJ1-1, with D perhaps matching TRBD1 (5 bases). Germline V gives CDR1 SEHNR, CDR2 FQNEAQ (reference sequence). Trimming left V 5 bases short and J 5 bases short, with 18 bases between. This CDR3 comprises 15 residues. The CDR3 is CASSPTTERGTEAFF. The CDR3 nucleotides are TGTGCCAGCAGCCCCACCACGGAAAGGGGAACTGAAGCTTTCTTT.

This sequence joins TRBV15 and TRBJ2-3; D not certain. CDR3 length equals 14 residues. The germline CDR1 and CDR2 sequences are LNHNV and YYDKDF (reference sequence). V lost 4 bases, J lost 4 bases, and 12 bases lay in between. As DNA, the CDR3 is TGTGCCACCAGCACAACGCGAAGTCCAGATACGCAGTATTTT. It is translated as CATSTTRSPDTQYF.

The V and J genes are TRBV18 and TRBJ2-3; 12 bases are a match to TRBD2. Unmatched junction bases numbered 2, after V lost 3 bases and J lost 1 base. The CDR3 totals 16 residues. Germline loops: CDR1 KGHSH, CDR2 LQKENI. This CDR3 reads CASSPRTSGGTDTQYF. CDR3 bases: TGTGCCAGCTCACCCCGGACTAGCGGGGGCACAGATACGCAGTATTTT.

The chain combines TRBV4-2 with TRBJ2-5; 9 bases align to TRBD1. This CDR3 contains 18 residues. Germline CDR1 LGHNA, CDR2 YNFKEQ. V dropped 2 bases and J dropped 0; count of bases not matched to a gene: 10. The CDR3 coding sequence is TGTGCCAGCAGCCAAACGGCCGGGACAGGGAATTACCAAGAGACCCAGTACTTC. It encodes CASSQTAGTGNYQETQYF.

This chain links TRBV28 with TRBJ2-3, with D unresolved. The CDR3 length is 14 residues. In germline, CDR1 is MDHEN, CDR2 SYDVKM. V was pared by 8 bases and J by 2 bases, with 14 bases between. In nucleotides, the CDR3 is TGTGCCAGCGTATATTCTCCTTCCACAGATACGCAGTATTTT. As protein: CASVYSPSTDTQYF.

V usage is TRBV28 and J usage is TRBJ1-2; 9 nucleotides align to TRBD1. The V and J ends lost 5 bases and 6 bases, in that order; junction bases with no gene match: 7. There are 14 residues in the CDR3. The germline V gene encodes CDR1 MDHEN and CDR2 SYDVKM. CDR3 bases: TGTGCCAGCAGTCTCAGGACAGGGGAAAATGGCTACACCTTC. Its protein is CASSLRTGENGYTF.

This chain joins TRBV7-8 and TRBJ2-7; D may be TRBD1 (6 bases). CDR1 is SGHVS and CDR2 is FQNEAQ in the germline V gene. The CDR3 covers 14 residues. Between the trimmed V and J ends, which lost 1 base and 0 bases, there was a span of 7 bases. The CDR3 sequence is CASSLGGGSYEQYF. CDR3 sequence (DNA): TGTGCCAGCAGCTTAGGAGGGGGCTCCTACGAGCAGTACTTC. The full variable domain, in which reference TRBV7-8 and TRBJ2-7 provide the parts outside the CDR3, is GAGVSQSPRYKVAKRGQDVALRCDPISGHVSLFWYQQALGQGPEFLTYFQNEAQLDKSGLPSDRFFAERPEGSVSTLKIQRTQQEDSAVYLCASSLGGGSYEQYFGPGTRLTVT.

In this sample, this clone turned up once. The rearrangement uses TRBV10-3 and TRBJ1-2; 9 nucleotides line up with TRBD1. Germline CDR1 and CDR2: ENHRY and SYGVKD. The V and J ends lost 6 bases and 8 bases, in that order; junction bases with no gene match: 7. This CDR3 region has 13 residues. CDR3 DNA sequence: TGTGCCATCAGCCCACAGGGGGCTCGGGGCTACACCTTC. Translated, it gives CAISPQGARGYTF.

This chain links TRBV2 with TRBJ1-2; D perhaps matches TRBD1 (5 bases). Trimming took 3 bases from V and 4 from J, leaving 12 bases between them. Germline loops: CDR1 SNHLY, CDR2 FYNNEI. There are 14 residues in the CDR3. CDR3 sequence reads: CASSDLQVPYGYTF. The CDR3 bases are TGTGCCAGCAGTGATCTACAGGTCCCCTATGGCTACACCTTC.

This chain joins TRBV2 and TRBJ2-7; possibly TRBD1 for D (6 bases). Trimming cost V 1 base and J 9 bases, with 19 bases left between them. This CDR3 is built from 15 residues. Looked up from germline, CDR1 is SNHLY and CDR2 is FYNNEI. For the CDR3, the DNA is TGTGCCAGCAGTGAAGTAACAGGGATAATCAGAGGGCAGTACTTC. Protein: CASSEVTGIIRGQYF.

The V gene is TRBV6-6, the J gene TRBJ1-1; D uncertain. The CDR3 sequence is 12 residues long. Germline values: CDR1 MNHNY, CDR2 SVGAGI (reference sequence). V dropped 3 bases and J dropped 5 bases, with 7 bases sitting between them. CDR3 protein: CASSYLETEAFF. CDR3 sequence (DNA): TGTGCCAGCAGTTATCTTGAGACTGAAGCTTTCTTT.

The gene calls are TRBV29-1 and TRBJ2-2, with 11 nucleotides matching TRBD2. Germline V gives CDR1 SQVTM, CDR2 ANQGSEA. This CDR3 has 15 residues. Losses at the gene ends were 5 bases for V and 0 bases for J; bases not matched to a gene: 2. The CDR3 DNA is TGCAGCGTTTTGACTAGCGGGGCGAACACCGGGGAGCTGTTTTTT. Translated: CSVLTSGANTGELFF.

The chain couples TRBV10-3 to TRBJ2-5, with D maybe TRBD1 (6 bases). Trimming left V 0 bases short and J 0 bases short, with 11 bases between. Germline-derived CDR1 and CDR2 are ENHRY and SYGVKD. The CDR3 is 16 residues long. CDR3 region: CAISESVTGYQETQYF. The CDR3 DNA reads TGTGCCATCAGTGAGTCTGTAACAGGGTACCAAGAGACCCAGTACTTC.

The gene calls are TRBV6-6 and TRBJ1-6; no clear D. Germline CDR1 and CDR2: MNHNY and SVGAGI (reference sequence). The V gene lost 6 bases and the J gene lost 9 bases, with 9 bases spanning the gap. The length of the CDR3 is 12 residues. CDR3 in DNA: TGTGCCAGCAGCCCGTTCGTTTCACCCCTCCACTTT. This sequence encodes CASSPFVSPLHF.

Written as DNA, the CDR3 is TGTGCCAGCAGTGGGCTCACCGGGGAGCTGTTTTTT. Translating gives CASSGLTGELFF. The chain couples TRBV2 to TRBJ2-2, with D unclear. The CDR3 is made up of 12 amino acids. The germline CDR1 and CDR2 sequences are SNHLY and FYNNEI. V lost 4 bases and J 4 bases, leaving 4 bases between the germline ends.

The chain links TRBV5-5 to TRBJ2-5; 10 nucleotides match TRBD2. CDR3 length: 17 amino acids. Germline V gene data show CDR1 as SGHKS and CDR2 as YYEKEE (reference sequence). V was clipped by 0 bases and J by 1 base; unmatched bases: 6. The CDR3 reads CASSLGPSGSTQETQYF. CDR3 coding DNA: TGTGCCAGCAGCTTGGGGCCTAGCGGGAGTACCCAAGAGACCCAGTACTTC.